These 30 T cell receptor beta chains originate from one sample sequenced in a study of Ad26.COV2.S vaccination and SARS-CoV-2 variants. Using immunoSEQ multiplex PCR, the repertoire was profiled, and TCRdb retains in-frame clones only, with some absent. The sample includes around 300,000 clones, approximately 87% of them seen just once. Treatment described: approximately 18 received Ad26.COV2.S at low or high dose, single or two shots; 5 received placebo; per-sample allocation not given. It was on day 63 after the first vaccine or placebo injection that samples were taken. The sample here was peripheral blood, taken in a trial of Ad26.COV2.S vaccine versus placebo. The receptors originated from a person between 18 and 60 years old who received the Ad26.COV2.S COVID-19 vaccine or a placebo.

The J gene is TRBJ1-5, the V gene TRBV4-1, with 9 bases fitting TRBD1. Losses at the gene ends were 2 bases for V and 5 bases for J; bases not matched to a gene: 16. The CDR3 extends over 19 amino acids. Looked up from germline, CDR1 is MGHRA and CDR2 is YSYEKL. CDR3 region: CASSQIGTGSRLGDQPQHF. The CDR3 bases are TGCGCCAGCAGCCAAATCGGGACAGGGTCGCGTCTTGGGGATCAGCCCCAGCATTTT.

The count of this clone is one. The chain couples TRBV30 to TRBJ2-3; D remains ambiguous. V was trimmed by 3 bases and J by 3 bases, leaving 7 bases between them. Germline values: CDR1 GTSNPN, CDR2 SVGIG (reference sequence). The CDR3 contains 12 residues. CDR3 DNA: TGTGCCTGGAGCGGCCAAACAGATACGCAGTATTTT. It specifies CAWSGQTDTQYF.

The rearrangement uses TRBV2 and TRBJ2-7; no firm D call. V lost 4 bases and J lost 3, with 7 bases in between. Per germline, CDR1 SNHLY and CDR2 FYNNEI. The CDR3 loop spans 12 amino acids. The CDR3 loop is CASSAIIYEQYF. Here the CDR3 DNA reads TGTGCCAGCAGTGCAATAATCTACGAGCAGTACTTC. Complete variable domain (other parts from reference TRBV2 and TRBJ2-7): EPEVTQTPSHQVTQMGQEVILRCVPISNHLYFYWYRQILGQKVEFLVSFYNNEISEKSEIFDDQFSVERPDGSNFTLKIRSTKLEDSAMYFCASSAIIYEQYFGPGTRLTVT.

This clone was counted once. This chain connects TRBV7-3 to TRBJ2-1, with D perhaps matching TRBD2 (6 bases). CDR3 size: 12 residues. CDR1 and CDR2 from the germline V gene are SGHTA and FQGTGA. V lost 2 bases to trimming and J lost 9 bases, with 8 bases between them. CDR3 DNA: TGTGCCAGCAGCTTAGCCGGGGGTGAGCAGTTCTTC. Protein sequence: CASSLAGGEQFF.

This chain joins TRBV3-1 (or the pseudogene TRBV3-2) and TRBJ1-2; tentatively, D is TRBD1 (5 bases). Trimming cost V 4 bases and J 8 bases, with 20 bases left between them. In germline, CDR1 is LGHDT, CDR2 YNNKEL (reference sequence). The CDR3 spans 15 residues. CDR3 loop: CASSRVSGTKDGYTF. The CDR3 bases are TGTGCCAGCAGCCGGGTCTCCGGGACGAAGGACGGCTACACCTTC.

The chain is built from TRBV28 and TRBJ1-4, with D possibly matching TRBD1 (5 bases). The CDR3 has 14 amino acids. V gave up 8 bases and J gave up 10 bases, with 20 bases separating them. Germline lookup yields CDR1 MDHEN and CDR2 SYDVKM. The CDR3 sequence: CASADGHVAGKLFF. CDR3 sequence (DNA): TGTGCCAGCGCCGATGGACACGTCGCAGGAAAACTGTTTTTT.

The genes are TRBV13 and TRBJ2-7, with 7 bases that match TRBD1. In germline, CDR1 is PRHDT, CDR2 FYEKMQ (reference sequence). The CDR3 runs to 15 residues. V lost 5 bases and J lost 0; bases outside the gene matches: 7. CDR3 sequence reads: CASSPRQGSSYEQYF. Written as DNA, the CDR3 is TGTGCCAGCAGCCCTCGACAGGGAAGCTCCTACGAGCAGTACTTC. The whole variable domain, filled in from reference TRBV13 and TRBJ2-7, reads AAGVIQSPRHLIKEKRETATLKCYPIPRHDTVYWYQQGPGQDPQFLISFYEKMQSDKGSIPDRFSAQQFSDYHSELNMSSLELGDSALYFCASSPRQGSSYEQYFGPGTRLTVT.

The chain employs TRBV20-1 and TRBJ2-1; D is unclear. CDR1 is DFQATT, CDR2 SNEGSKA, per germline (reference sequence). V shed 3 bases and J shed 4 bases, with 10 bases lying between them. This CDR3 has 13 residues. The chain's CDR3 is CSASRSGYNEQFF. The CDR3 DNA reads TGCAGTGCTAGTCGGTCAGGATACAATGAGCAGTTCTTC.

There are a few counts of this clone. The CDR3 bases are TGCGCCAGCGCTGGGGCGAAAGGGCAGCCCCAGCATTTT. Translated, it gives CASAGAKGQPQHF. The J gene is TRBJ1-5, the V gene TRBV10-1, with D possibly being TRBD1 (5 bases). Trimming removed 8 bases at V and 7 bases at J, with 15 bases between. The germline V gene encodes CDR1 WNHNN and CDR2 SYGVQD (reference sequence). This CDR3 spans 13 amino acids.

This chain connects TRBV6-1 to TRBJ2-1; 13 bases line up with TRBD2. This CDR3 is built from 17 residues. Trimming at V came to 4 bases and at J to 5 bases, leaving 8 bases not matched to a gene. Germline loops: CDR1 MNHNS, CDR2 SASEGT. CDR3 in amino acids: CASSGELAGGEHNEQFF. In DNA, the CDR3 is TGTGCCAGCAGTGGCGAACTAGCGGGGGGGGAGCACAATGAGCAGTTCTTC.

The rearrangement links TRBV27 to TRBJ1-5; TRBD1 aligns across 9 bases. Looked up from germline, CDR1 is MNHEY and CDR2 is SMNVEV (reference sequence). J was trimmed by 7 bases and V by 5 bases; bases with no gene match: 3. This CDR3 has 13 amino acids. The CDR3: CASSPTGGQPQHF. CDR3 sequence (DNA): TGTGCCAGCAGTCCCACAGGGGGCCAGCCCCAGCATTTT.

This clone was seen a single time. CDR3 sequence: CASSLGQSQAYEQYF. CDR3 nucleotides: TGTGCCAGCAGCCTCGGACAGTCTCAGGCCTACGAGCAGTACTTC. V and J are TRBV9 and TRBJ2-7; tentatively, D is TRBD1 (6 bases). This CDR3 region has 15 residues. Germline loops: CDR1 SGDLS, CDR2 YYNGEE. V lost 4 bases, J lost 2 bases, and 16 bases lay in between.

A single count supports this clone. The chain carries TRBV27 and TRBJ1-1; D perhaps matches TRBD1 (5 bases). The CDR3 extends over 13 amino acids. V was shortened by 4 bases and J by 3 bases, with 9 bases between the two germline ends. The germline V gene encodes CDR1 MNHEY and CDR2 SMNVEV (reference sequence). The CDR3 sequence is CASSSGLDTEAFF. CDR3 bases: TGTGCCAGCAGTTCAGGGTTGGACACTGAAGCTTTCTTT.

This chain joins TRBV5-5 and TRBJ2-2; D possibly corresponds to TRBD2 (5 bases). The CDR3 length is 17 residues. Germline loops: CDR1 SGHKS, CDR2 YYEKEE (reference sequence). V was shortened by 2 bases and J by 4 bases, with 18 bases between the two germline ends. CDR3 DNA sequence: TGTGCCAGCAGCTTATTAGTAGGGAATGGAGGCACCGGGGAGCTGTTTTTT. This codes for CASSLLVGNGGTGELFF.

Here the CDR3 DNA reads TGTGCCAGCAGCCAACTAGCGGCAGATACGCAGTATTTT. This sequence encodes CASSQLAADTQYF. The chain is built from TRBV7-8 and TRBJ2-3; 8 bases line up with TRBD2. This CDR3 has 13 amino acids. From germline, CDR1 is SGHVS and CDR2 FQNEAQ. The ends lost 5 bases at V and 4 bases at J; junction bases unmatched: 2.

In DNA, the CDR3 is TGCAGTGCTAGGTGGACTGAAGCTTTCTTT. This sequence encodes CSARWTEAFF. This chain joins TRBV20-1 and TRBJ1-1, with unresolved D. The CDR3 covers 10 residues. The germline CDR1 and CDR2 sequences are DFQATT and SNEGSKA (reference sequence). Trimming left V 3 bases short and J 5 bases short, with 4 bases between.

V usage is TRBV27 and J usage is TRBJ2-1; D gene uncertain. CDR3 size: 13 residues. Trimming took 5 bases from V and 6 from J, leaving 11 bases between them. CDR1 MNHEY and CDR2 SMNVEV come from the germline V gene (reference sequence). The CDR3 protein is CASSMTYGNEQFF. The DNA for the CDR3 is TGTGCCAGCAGTATGACATATGGCAATGAGCAGTTCTTC.

This chain joins TRBV5-4 and TRBJ1-1, with D unresolved. The V end lost 0 bases, the J end lost 3 bases, and 21 bases lay between the germline ends. The length of the CDR3 is 18 residues. In germline, CDR1 is SGHNT, CDR2 YYREEE (reference sequence). The chain's CDR3 is CASSLAGRRGFGDTEAFF. CDR3 sequence (DNA): TGTGCCAGCAGCTTGGCCGGGAGGCGAGGGTTCGGAGACACTGAAGCTTTCTTT.

This chain joins TRBV20-1 and TRBJ1-2, with D unclear. Germline V gene lookup returns CDR1 DFQATT and CDR2 SNEGSKA (reference sequence). The germline V and J ends were trimmed by 6 bases and 4 bases, with 6 bases remaining between them. The CDR3 runs to 10 residues. This CDR3 is CSAQSYGYTF. The CDR3 DNA reads TGCAGTGCGCAGTCCTATGGCTACACCTTC.

The chain links TRBV12-3 or TRBV12-4 to TRBJ2-7; no definite D call. V was trimmed by 1 base and J by 5 bases, leaving 6 bases between them. This CDR3 has 12 residues. The CDR3 region has the DNA TGTGCCAGCAGTTTAGTGGGTGACGAGCAGTACTTC. Translating it yields CASSLVGDEQYF.

Here the CDR3 DNA reads TGTGCCAGCAGCCAACTAGCGGGCTCCTACAATGAGCAGTTCTTC. Protein sequence: CASSQLAGSYNEQFF. The chain uses TRBV7-2 and TRBJ2-1; 9 bases match TRBD2. The CDR3 runs 15 residues. The V gene's germline CDR1 is SGHTA and CDR2 FQGNSA. V gave up 5 bases and J gave up 0 bases; unmatched junction bases: 2. Full variable domain (rest looked up from reference TRBV7-2 and TRBJ2-1): GAGVSQSPSNKVTEKGKDVELRCDPISGHTALYWYRQSLGQGLEFLIYFQGNSAPDKSGLPSDRFSAERTGGSVSTLTIQRTQQEDSAVYLCASSQLAGSYNEQFFGPGTRLTVL.

This rearrangement joins TRBV7-9 to TRBJ1-2; D call uncertain. Germline V gives CDR1 SEHNR, CDR2 FQNEAQ (reference sequence). The CDR3 spans 11 residues. Deletions cut 5 bases from V and 8 bases from J, with 9 bases between. The CDR3 loop reads CASSPVAGYTF. CDR3 sequence (DNA): TGTGCCAGCAGCCCGGTCGCGGGCTACACCTTC. The full variable domain, completed using reference TRBV7-9 and TRBJ1-2, is DTGVSQNPRHKITKRGQNVTFRCDPISEHNRLYWYRQTLGQGPEFLTYFQNEAQLEKSRLLSDRFSAERPKGSFSTLEIQRTEQGDSAMYLCASSPVAGYTFGSGTRLTVV.

This clone was seen just once. The genes are TRBV21-1 and TRBJ1-4; the D call of TRBD1 is as the table states it, not checked on the DNA. TRBV21-1 is reported as a pseudogene. This CDR3 contains 15 residues. Written as DNA, the CDR3 is TGTGCCAGCAGCAAGGGGACAGGGGTGGATGAAAAACTGTTTTTT. This gives the protein CASSKGTGVDEKLFF.

The chain has TRBV10-1 and TRBJ2-2; no definite D call. V lost 6 bases and J lost 2, with 10 bases in between. The CDR3 runs 14 residues. Germline V gene data show CDR1 as WNHNN and CDR2 as SYGVQD (reference sequence). The CDR3 spells CASSLGHNTGELFF. The CDR3, as DNA: TGCGCCAGCAGCCTAGGTCATAACACCGGGGAGCTGTTTTTT.

The chain links TRBV6-6 to TRBJ1-2; 7 nucleotides match TRBD1. The CDR3 totals 16 residues. Germline lookup yields CDR1 MNHNY and CDR2 SVGAGI (reference sequence). Trimming took 7 bases from V and 0 from J; bases not matched to a gene: 11. DNA of the CDR3: TGTGCCAGCATTCTGGGACAGTCCGCCACTAACTATGGCTACACCTTC. Protein sequence: CASILGQSATNYGYTF.

The chain has TRBV7-9 and TRBJ2-7; 9 positions agree with TRBD2. V shed 3 bases and J 5 bases; nucleotides not matched to a gene: 8. The germline V gene has CDR1 SEHNR and CDR2 FQNEAQ (reference sequence). This CDR3 region has 15 residues. The CDR3 region is CASSLLTSGKDEQYF. In nucleotides, the CDR3 is TGTGCCAGCAGCTTGTTGACTAGCGGAAAGGACGAGCAGTACTTC.

The chain employs TRBV2 and TRBJ1-1, with D possibly TRBD1 on 5 matching bases. Trimming shortened V by 10 bases and J by 0 bases, and 12 bases separated the two germline ends. From germline, CDR1 is SNHLY and CDR2 FYNNEI. The CDR3 consists of 13 residues. The DNA for the CDR3 is TGTGCCACGGGGGAGGGGCTGAACACTGAAGCTTTCTTT. Its protein product is CATGEGLNTEAFF.

V gene TRBV7-9 combines with J gene TRBJ2-5; TRBD1 agrees at 8 bases. J lost 5 bases, V lost 5 bases, and 10 bases had no gene match. This CDR3 contains 15 residues. Germline CDR1 SEHNR, CDR2 FQNEAQ (reference sequence). CDR3 coding DNA: TGTGCCAGCAGCGCCCGACAGGGGAAGAAGGAGACCCAGTACTTC. Its translation: CASSARQGKKETQYF. The whole variable domain, filled in from reference TRBV7-9 and TRBJ2-5, reads DTGVSQNPRHKITKRGQNVTFRCDPISEHNRLYWYRQTLGQGPEFLTYFQNEAQLEKSRLLSDRFSAERPKGSFSTLEIQRTEQGDSAMYLCASSARQGKKETQYFGPGTRLLVL.

The rearrangement joins TRBV19 to TRBJ1-2; the D gene is possibly TRBD1 (5 bases). The germline V gene has CDR1 LNHDA and CDR2 SQIVND (reference sequence). The CDR3 contains 14 residues. The V end lost 2 bases, the J end lost 5 bases, and 12 bases lay between the germline ends. The CDR3 loop reads CASSIYGTLYGYTF. DNA for the CDR3: TGTGCCAGTAGTATATACGGGACGTTGTATGGCTACACCTTC.

In regard to this clone: Germline and junction disagree at one end, which may indicate a read error. J is TRBJ1-6 and V is TRBV5-5; 7 nucleotides line up with TRBD1. Germline assignment: CDR1 SGHKS and CDR2 YYEKEE (reference sequence). The CDR3 runs to 16 residues. DNA for the CDR3: TGTGCCAGCAGCTTGCAGGGGGGCTCCGATAATTCACCCCTCCACTTT. Translation gives CASSLQGGSDNSPLHF.